A selection of T cell receptor beta chains follows, all from one sample in a study of shared clonotypes between healthy human individuals. Measured with immunoSEQ multiplex PCR; TCRdb has only the in-frame clones, and not every one. The sample consists of a few million clones, around 93% of them appearing once. The sample comprised naive CD8+ T cells from PBMCs. These receptor sequences come from a young man in good health. Some clones in this sample may be carry-over from other donors' samples. CDR3s include the opening cysteine and the closing phenylalanine or tryptophan. Fields, in order: CDR3 protein, CDR3 DNA, clone size, J gene, V gene, D gene. The D gene is left open where the match is weak. Clone size is given for some rows only: seen once, a few or many times, or a class if the clone is expanded.

CASSWETGEIIQYF	TGTGCCAGCAGCTGGGAAACGGGGGAGATCATTCAGTACTTC	-	TRBJ2-4	TRBV7-9	-
CAWSAGIGFHEQYF	TGTGCCTGGAGTGCGGGAATAGGTTTCCACGAGCAGTACTTC	-	TRBJ2-7	TRBV30	-
CASSEYGRGPVRQFF	TGTGCCAGCAGTGAATACGGGCGGGGGCCAGTAAGGCAGTTCTTC	-	TRBJ2-1	TRBV6-1	-
CASTLSPDTQYF	TGTGCCAGCACCCTATCCCCAGATACGCAGTATTTT	-	TRBJ2-3	TRBV11-1	-
CSSWGGAMNTEAFF	TGCAGCTCATGGGGGGGCGCGATGAACACTGAAGCTTTCTTT	-	TRBJ1-1	TRBV29-1	-
CASGAGVADTQYF	TGTGCCAGCGGAGCCGGAGTGGCAGATACGCAGTATTTT	-	TRBJ2-3	TRBV7-3	-
CSVETRGQPYNEQFF	TGCAGCGTTGAAACGCGGGGACAGCCATACAATGAGCAGTTCTTC	-	TRBJ2-1	TRBV29-1	-
CASSSRTGNQETQYF	TGTGCCAGCAGCTCCCGGACAGGCAACCAAGAGACCCAGTACTTC	-	TRBJ2-5	TRBV9	TRBD1
CASSPRTREPQDTQYF	TGTGCCAGCAGCCCCAGGACTCGAGAGCCACAGGATACGCAGTATTTT	-	TRBJ2-3	TRBV7-8	-
CASSYTTTGSYNEQFF	TGTGCCAGCAGTTACACCACGACAGGCTCCTACAATGAGCAGTTCTTC	-	TRBJ2-1	TRBV6-5	-
CASSPNPHYEQYF	TGTGCCAGCAGTCCTAACCCACACTACGAGCAGTACTTC	-	TRBJ2-7	TRBV27	-
CASSPLGVTGGNEKLFF	TGTGCCAGCAGCCCCCTTGGTGTGACAGGGGGTAATGAAAAACTGTTTTTT	-	TRBJ1-4	TRBV7-6	TRBD1
CASSRQGTLSYEQYF	TGTGCCAGCAGTAGACAGGGGACCCTCTCCTACGAGCAGTACTTC	-	TRBJ2-7	TRBV28	TRBD1
CASSPLGLLGNEQFF	TGTGCCAGCAGTCCCCTGGGACTCCTGGGCAATGAGCAGTTCTTC	-	TRBJ2-1	TRBV27	-
CASEPWGTGELFF	TGTGCCAGCGAGCCTTGGGGCACCGGGGAGCTGTTTTTT	-	TRBJ2-2	TRBV7-9	-
CASSRTHRTNEKLFF	TGCGCCAGCAGCCGGACGCATCGGACTAATGAAAAACTGTTTTTT	-	TRBJ1-4	TRBV4-1	-
CASSSSAGGYNEQFF	TGTGCCAGCAGCTCTTCGGCGGGCGGATACAATGAGCAGTTCTTC	-	TRBJ2-1	TRBV7-8	-
CASSNRQGPSYNEQFF	TGTGCCAGCAGCAACCGACAGGGACCCTCCTACAATGAGCAGTTCTTC	-	TRBJ2-1	TRBV9	TRBD1
CASKTGAPVLELFF	TGTGCCAGTAAGACAGGGGCGCCCGTCCTTGAGCTGTTTTTT	-	TRBJ2-2	TRBV28	TRBD1
CASSLSASSYNEQFF	TGTGCCAGCAGTTTATCAGCAAGCTCCTACAATGAGCAGTTCTTC	-	TRBJ2-1	TRBV27	-
CASSLSGENEAFF	TGTGCCAGCAGCTTATCTGGGGAGAATGAAGCTTTCTTT	few	TRBJ1-1	TRBV13	-
CASSGSTSGIYEQYF	TGTGCCAGCAGTGGCTCCACTAGCGGGATATACGAGCAGTACTTC	-	TRBJ2-7	TRBV6-1	TRBD2
CASSYSNSGSQQFF	TGTGCCAGCAGTTACTCGAATAGCGGGAGCCAGCAGTTCTTC	-	TRBJ2-1	TRBV6-5	TRBD2
CASRGQGPYGYTF	TGTGCCAGCCGGGGACAGGGACCCTATGGCTACACCTTC	few	TRBJ1-2	TRBV5-4	TRBD1
CASSLTGLAETSYEQYF	TGTGCCAGCAGCTTAACGGGTCTAGCGGAGACCTCCTACGAGCAGTACTTC	-	TRBJ2-7	TRBV7-3	TRBD2
CATSGRVDTEAFF	TGTGCCACCAGTGGGAGGGTGGACACTGAAGCTTTCTTT	once	TRBJ1-1	TRBV15	-
CASSLVGPQETQYF	TGTGCCAGCAGCTTGGTGGGTCCCCAAGAGACCCAGTACTTC	-	TRBJ2-5	TRBV7-6	-
CASSLRIGTGLGYTF	TGTGCCAGCAGTTTGAGAATCGGGACAGGGCTTGGCTACACCTTC	once	TRBJ1-2	TRBV27	TRBD1
CASSYQGALNEQYF	TGTGCCAGCAGTTACCAAGGCGCCCTTAACGAGCAGTACTTC	-	TRBJ2-7	TRBV6-5	-
CASSLYVGGDTGELFF	TGTGCCAGCAGCTTATACGTGGGAGGAGACACCGGGGAGCTGTTTTTT	-	TRBJ2-2	TRBV7-8	-